The subject of this entry is one T cell receptor beta chain. The source of the sample is a study of control samples from healthy donors and cancer patients. Trimming took 0 bases from V and 5 from J, leaving 8 bases between them. The CDR3 runs 13 residues. Germline loops: CDR1 SGHKS, CDR2 YYEKEE (reference sequence). Profiling relied on immunoSEQ multiplex PCR, and the TCRdb table lists in-frame clones only, not all of them. This table has 100,000 to 150,000 clones, 85% to 95% appearing once. J is TRBJ1-1 and V is TRBV5-5; D unclear. The sequenced sample was PBMCs. This TCR derives from a man of 80 years or more with head and neck cancer. The CDR3 DNA reads TGTGCCAGCAGCTTGGTCTCGGGGACTGAAGCTTTCTTT. This gives the protein CASSLVSGTEAFF.